The clone carrying this T cell receptor (beta chain) was observed many times. This specimen comes from a study of T-cell reconstitution after alpha-beta-depleted transplantation in children. Unique molecular identifiers were used in preparing the TCRbeta library. TCRdb re-derived calls from the PCR reads in MiXCR, one entry per CDR3 protein. The sample records 200,000 to 250,000 distinct CDR3 sequences, 7.5% to 10% being singletons. The TCR comes from a human donor who donated a stem cell graft to a child with SCID. Sequencing was performed on PBMCs from the stem cell graft donor, taken from the stem cell graft.

This CDR3 reads CASSLETGSEQYF. Written as DNA, the CDR3 is TGTGCCAGCAGCTTAGAAACAGGGTCTGAGCAGTACTTC. This rearrangement joins TRBV7-7 to TRBJ2-7; TRBD1 is a possible D gene (6 bases). The CDR3 consists of 13 residues. Germline loops: CDR1 SSHAT, CDR2 FNYEAQ (reference sequence). Trimming shortened V by 1 base and J by 7 bases, and 11 bases separated the two germline ends.